The present T cell receptor beta chain was sequenced within a study of Ad26.COV2.S vaccination and SARS-CoV-2 variants. Profiled with immunoSEQ multiplex PCR; TCRdb holds only in-frame clones, not every one. The repertoire has about 440,000 clones, about 90% of them found once; the top ten carry less than 5.5%. This clone has only a few counts. Treatment specified: roughly 18 received Ad26.COV2.S at low or high dose, single or two shots; 5 received placebo; per-sample allocation not given. It was on day 63 after the first vaccine or placebo injection that samples were taken. Trimming shortened V by 1 base and J by 0 bases, and 13 bases separated the two germline ends. This CDR3 has 16 residues. In germline, CDR1 is LGHDT, CDR2 YNNKEL (reference sequence).

V gene TRBV3-1 (or the pseudogene TRBV3-2) combines with J gene TRBJ2-7; D is possibly TRBD2 (6 bases). This specimen was peripheral blood, taken in a trial of Ad26.COV2.S vaccine versus placebo. The receptor was derived from a person between 18 and 65 years old who received the Ad26.COV2.S COVID-19 vaccine or a placebo. CDR3 DNA sequence: TGTGCCAGCAGCCAAGTCGGGGGAGCTCCCTCCTACGAGCAGTACTTC. Translation gives CASSQVGGAPSYEQYF.